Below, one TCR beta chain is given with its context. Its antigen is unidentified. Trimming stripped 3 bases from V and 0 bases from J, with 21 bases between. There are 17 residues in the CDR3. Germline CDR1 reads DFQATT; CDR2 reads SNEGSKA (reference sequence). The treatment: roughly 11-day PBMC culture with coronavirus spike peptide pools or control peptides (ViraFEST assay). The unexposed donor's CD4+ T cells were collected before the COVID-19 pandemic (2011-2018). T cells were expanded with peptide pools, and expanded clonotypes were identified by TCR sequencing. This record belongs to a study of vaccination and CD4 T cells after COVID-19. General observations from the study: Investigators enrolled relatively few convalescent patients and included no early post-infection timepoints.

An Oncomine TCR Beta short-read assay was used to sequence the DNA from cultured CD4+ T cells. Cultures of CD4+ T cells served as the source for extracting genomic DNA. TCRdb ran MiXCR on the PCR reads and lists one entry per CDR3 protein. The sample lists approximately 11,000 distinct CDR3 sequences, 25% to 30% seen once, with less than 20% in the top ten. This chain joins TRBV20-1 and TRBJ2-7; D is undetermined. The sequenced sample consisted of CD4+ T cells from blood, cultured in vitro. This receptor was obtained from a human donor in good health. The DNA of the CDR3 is TGCAGTGCTAGGTTGCCATCCGCCCTGACCCTCTCCTACGAGCAGTACTTC. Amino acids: CSARLPSALTLSYEQYF.